The 19 T cell receptor beta chains below were found in one sample sequenced in a study of immune evolution from preneoplasia to lung adenocarcinoma. Only in-frame clones appear in the TCRdb table, and some are missing; sequencing was by immunoSEQ multiplex PCR. The table includes under 45,000 clones, under 80% detected once. The specimen was FFPE invasive lung adenocarcinoma tissue. The receptor source for this set is a person in their sixties or seventies with lung adenocarcinoma.

The chain combines TRBV4-1 with TRBJ2-7, with D possibly TRBD1 on 6 matching bases. This CDR3 has 13 amino acids. V was pared by 0 bases and J by 3 bases, with 6 bases between. The germline V gene encodes CDR1 MGHRA and CDR2 YSYEKL. The CDR3 region is CASSQEGGYEQYF. The CDR3 region has the DNA TGCGCCAGCAGCCAAGAAGGGGGCTACGAGCAGTACTTC.

V usage is TRBV2 and J usage is TRBJ1-5; no clear D gene. The CDR3 totals 13 residues. V was shortened by 6 bases and J by 3 bases, with 9 bases between the two germline ends. The V gene's germline CDR1 is SNHLY and CDR2 FYNNEI. In nucleotides, the CDR3 is TGTGCCAGCAGGGTTAGCTTCAATCAGCCCCAGCATTTT. Its translation: CASRVSFNQPQHF.

This CDR3 reads CAWSAWTGTGGYYGYTF. The CDR3 DNA sequence: TGTGCCTGGAGTGCCTGGACCGGGACAGGGGGTTACTATGGCTACACCTTC. J is TRBJ1-2 and V is TRBV30; the match to TRBD1 covers 11 bases. Germline trimming cut 1 base from V and 3 bases from J; bases unmatched to any gene: 10. CDR3 length equals 17 residues. Per germline, CDR1 GTSNPN and CDR2 SVGIG (reference sequence).

The chain carries TRBV6-4 and TRBJ2-2; 11 bases match TRBD2. From germline, CDR1 is MRHNA and CDR2 SNTAGT. The CDR3 is 16 residues long. The trim removed 6 bases at V and 6 bases at J, leaving 9 bases unmatched. The chain's CDR3 is CASRSLAGGPAGELFF. In DNA, the CDR3 is TGTGCCAGCAGGTCCTTAGCGGGAGGGCCAGCCGGGGAGCTGTTTTTT.

The rearrangement links TRBV5-4 to TRBJ2-7; TRBD2 might be the D (5 bases). Germline V CDR1 and CDR2: SGHNT, YYREEE (reference sequence). Trimming pared 1 base from V and 5 bases from J, leaving 16 bases between. The CDR3 is 15 amino acids. CDR3 coding DNA: TGTGCCAGCAGCTTGTCGGGGAACCCAGAGGACGAGCAGTACTTC. The encoded protein is CASSLSGNPEDEQYF.

The V gene is TRBV6-5, the J gene TRBJ2-7; no firm D call. With 0 bases removed from V and 0 bases from J, the gap between germline ends came to 6 bases. The CDR3 extends over 14 amino acids. Germline V gene sequence: CDR1 MNHEY, CDR2 SVGAGI. CDR3 residues: CASSYSPNSYEQYF. The CDR3 DNA reads TGTGCCAGCAGTTACTCCCCCAACTCCTACGAGCAGTACTTC.

The chain links TRBV28 to TRBJ2-3, with D perhaps matching TRBD1 (5 bases). In germline, CDR1 is MDHEN, CDR2 SYDVKM. The V end lost 3 bases, the J end lost 4 bases, and 14 bases lay between the germline ends. The CDR3 has 15 amino acids. The CDR3 bases are TGTGCCAGCAGTTTGGGCTTGGGGCGCGCAGATACGCAGTATTTT. Encoded protein: CASSLGLGRADTQYF.

This chain joins TRBV18 and TRBJ2-3; possible D gene TRBD2, 6 bases. Trimming took off 3 bases at V and 2 bases at J, with 15 bases between the two ends. The germline V gene encodes CDR1 KGHSH and CDR2 LQKENI. CDR3 size: 16 residues. CDR3 protein: CASSPKGLGLTDTQYF. CDR3 nucleotides: TGTGCCAGCTCACCCAAGGGTCTGGGACTCACAGATACGCAGTATTTT.

The chain combines TRBV11-2 with TRBJ2-5; the match to TRBD1 covers 8 bases. CDR1 is SGHAT and CDR2 is FQNNGV in the germline V gene. The V and J ends lost 5 bases and 0 bases, in that order; junction bases with no gene match: 5. The CDR3 loop spans 15 amino acids. The CDR3 reads CASSPGQVYQETQYF. CDR3 DNA: TGTGCCAGCAGCCCGGGACAGGTGTACCAAGAGACCCAGTACTTC.

This clone was detected once. The V call is TRBV18, the J call TRBJ2-7; 10 bases fit TRBD2. Losses at the gene ends were 6 bases for V and 3 bases for J; bases not matched to a gene: 5. Germline values: CDR1 KGHSH, CDR2 LQKENI. The CDR3 has 14 residues. CDR3 sequence: CASSQTSGIYEQYF. The CDR3 nucleotides read TGTGCCAGCTCGCAAACTAGCGGGATCTACGAGCAGTACTTC.

The CDR3 protein is CASGPVRSSETQYF. The CDR3 nucleotides are TGTGCCAGCGGTCCAGTGAGGTCTTCGGAGACCCAGTACTTC. The rearrangement links TRBV7-8 to TRBJ2-5; D gene uncertain. This CDR3 spans 14 amino acids. CDR1 and CDR2 from the germline V gene are SGHVS and FQNEAQ. V lost 8 bases, J lost 5 bases, and 18 bases lay in between.

V is TRBV30 and J is TRBJ2-7; 10 bases are a match to TRBD2. CDR1 is GTSNPN, CDR2 SVGIG, per germline (reference sequence). J lost 3 bases, V lost 2 bases, and 4 bases had no gene match. The CDR3 spans 14 residues. The CDR3 is CAWSRASGSYEQYF. CDR3 DNA sequence: TGTGCCTGGAGTAGGGCTAGCGGGAGCTACGAGCAGTACTTC.

The DNA of the CDR3 is TGTGCCAGCAGCTCCGAGGGGGGACCTGAAGCTTTCTTT. Amino acids: CASSSEGGPEAFF. The J gene is TRBJ1-1, the V gene TRBV11-2, with D tentatively TRBD1 (6 bases). Germline lookup yields CDR1 SGHAT and CDR2 FQNNGV. V gave up 4 bases and J gave up 6 bases, with 12 bases separating them. The CDR3 has 13 residues.

This chain joins TRBV21-1 and TRBJ2-1; the table gives TRBD2 as D, unverified against the DNA. TRBV21-1 is an annotated pseudogene. This CDR3 has 19 amino acids. Written as DNA, the CDR3 is TGTGCCAGCAGCAAAGAAGGGGTTGGGGGGACTCCCGGTGACGATGAGCAGTTCTTC. As protein: CASSKEGVGGTPGDDEQFF.

The chain has TRBV18 and TRBJ2-1; the match to TRBD2 covers 7 bases. Germline V CDR1 and CDR2: KGHSH, LQKENI. The junction had 10 bases not matched to a gene; V was cut back by 1 base and J by 10 bases. The CDR3 extends over 15 amino acids. CDR3 region: CASSPRDRLGGEQFF. The CDR3 DNA is TGTGCCAGCTCACCACGAGACCGGCTCGGGGGGGAGCAGTTCTTC.

This chain links TRBV6-5 with TRBJ1-1; no firm D call. Trimming cost V 8 bases and J 1 base, with 5 bases left between them. CDR1 and CDR2 (germline): MNHEY, SVGAGI. This CDR3 comprises 11 residues. CDR3 in amino acids: CASLRNTEAFF. In DNA form, the CDR3 reads TGTGCCAGCCTAAGGAACACTGAAGCTTTCTTT.

The genes are TRBV6-5 and TRBJ2-5; no definite D call. Germline CDR1 is MNHEY and CDR2 is SVGAGI. Trimming took off 6 bases at V and 5 bases at J, with 19 bases between the two ends. CDR3 length equals 15 residues. CDR3 in amino acids: CASSPARVLRETQYF. The CDR3 nucleotides read TGTGCCAGCAGCCCAGCTAGAGTCCTCCGGGAGACCCAGTACTTC.

The rearrangement links TRBV11-3 to TRBJ2-2; 8 nucleotides line up with TRBD2. Germline assignment: CDR1 SGHNT and CDR2 YENEEA. The J segment lost 2 bases and the V segment lost 7 bases, leaving 6 bases of the junction unmatched. The CDR3 length is 15 residues. The chain's CDR3 is CASNPGLGNTGELFF. Written as DNA, the CDR3 is TGTGCCAGCAACCCGGGACTAGGTAACACCGGGGAGCTGTTTTTT.

This clone was recorded only once. The rearrangement joins TRBV11-2 to TRBJ1-4; TRBD1 is a possible D gene (5 bases). Germline V gene data show CDR1 as SGHAT and CDR2 as FQNNGV. CDR3 length: 14 amino acids. V lost 5 bases and J 5 bases, leaving 12 bases between the germline ends. The CDR3: CASSHGGSNEKLFF. CDR3 bases: TGTGCCAGCAGCCACGGGGGGTCAAATGAAAAACTGTTTTTT.